This TCR beta chain comes out of a study of human T cells and chemical hapten exposure (dated by TCRdb to about 2021). With respect to the entire study: For sensitization, 2% DPC in acetone was applied to a 2 cm by 2 cm area of upper inner arm skin. Throughout the approximately 25-week study period, patients were also given weekly therapeutic DPC doses on the scalp. Patch testing was performed on the upper back with Finn chambers containing 0.01% DPC, and the patch tests were scored after 6 days according to International Contact Dermatitis Research Group standards. The patient cohort, mostly female, included alopecia areata with under or over 50% scalp involvement, alopecia totalis and alopecia universalis. Libraries were pooled for sequencing, and per-sample TCR yields varied mainly because of small differences in library volumes within the pool. The study tracked peripheral blood TCR repertoire changes in vivo during primary and secondary sensitization to the hapten diphenylcyclopropenone (DPC) in alopecia patients. Blood was sampled from patients pre-sensitization (week 0) and at 2, 6 and about 24 weeks after DPC sensitization. Under 30 alopecia patients gave blood for TCR sequencing at one to four time points (pre-sensitization, 2, 6 and 24 weeks). The research as a whole found: A positive correlation was found between the number of PT1 expanded TCRs and patch test score, with significance reached at thresholds 8, 16 and 32 but not 4. DPC sensitization did not change the number of TCRs with a frequency above 1 in 1000, and there was no evidence of changes in global repertoire structure. Expanded TCRs formed significantly more large CDR3 similarity clusters than pre-sensitization or healthy control sets, consistent with antigen-driven responses. Because every patient had alopecia, a presumed autoimmune disease, the patients' immune response might differ from that of healthy individuals. Repeated subsampling changed both the strength of the expansion versus patch-test correlation and the threshold at which the correlation became significant.

Explained via the paper, the time point label denotes: patch test 1, 2 weeks after DPC sensitization. This sample's treatment or condition label indicates: therapeutic diphenylcyclopropenone sensitization with weekly scalp DPC. At each patch-test visit, blood was drawn before the patch test was applied. Patients were eligible if aged 18 to 70, diagnosed with alopecia and judged suitable for DPC therapy, and pregnant patients were excluded. Total RNA was extracted from unfractionated whole blood collected in Tempus Blood RNA tubes. In the case of this clonotype: No antigen is known for it. Qualities for individual bases were not recorded, and no much larger clone is one base off.

The CDR3, cysteine through phenylalanine, is 13 amino acids long. The DNA shown is the 39-base CDR3, in frame from base 1. V gives up 4 bases and J gives up 7 bases, and the segment between their germline ends measures 13 bases. The germline V gene encodes CDR1 SGHNT and CDR2 YENEEA. The library was generated by RACE. Sequenced on a NextSeq 500. During library preparation, unique molecular identifiers were attached to individual cDNA molecules so that TCRs could be counted quantitatively and reproducibly. From each blood RNA sample, both TCR alpha and TCR beta chains were sequenced. The study's processing was this. Samples had a median of about 96,000 TCRs, with a range from about 23,224 to 750,000. V, J and CDR3 annotation of the TCR reads was carried out using the Decombinator software suite. For the PS versus PT1 abundance plots, all samples were subsampled to the same number of TCRs (28,000). Expanded TCRs were defined as absent before sensitization and observed at least eight times at the 2-week time point. Using fastp trimming at Q25 and MiXCR clonotype assembly, TCRdb reanalyzed the public sequencing data and kept in-frame beta chains. All rows with the same CDR3 protein become a single entry with the most common DNA and genes. The V and J calls shown here were made by TCRdb, not taken from the authors' results. Within this sample are around 120,000 distinct CDR3 sequences, with roughly an eighth of them counted one time only. Over 0.85% of the sample is taken by the ten largest.

In this chain, TRBV11-3 is recombined with TRBJ1-1; the D gene cannot be named for sure. This TCR derives from a man aged 18 to 29 with alopecia areata. Some clones in this sample may be carry-over from other donors' samples. Sequences were derived from whole blood, sampled in connection with sensitization to the hapten diphenylcyclopropenone (DPC). The DNA sequence follows: TGTGCCAGCAGCTATGCCACAGAGGGTGAAGCTTTCTTT. Translated, this gives CASSYATEGEAFF.